This record covers a single T cell receptor beta chain. What it binds is not known. This entry is derived from a study of T cells expressing NK-cell markers. As for the study in general: Obtained from sorted CD3+CD56+NKG2C+, CD3+CD56+NKG2C- and CD3+CD56-NKG2C+ T cells were the TCR beta repertoires.

Researchers built TCR beta cDNA using 5'RACE template switching with UMIs. With the 5' RACE reads reprocessed, TCRdb shows one record per CDR3 protein and no DNA. Here the sample table reports 550,000 to 600,000 distinct CDR3 sequences. Regarding the study as a whole: One observes that, in a handful of donors, these clonotypes were also the leading ones within the CD3+CD56-NKG2C+ fraction.

The TCR originated in a man aged 18-30 years in good health. The source material was blood T cells: a sorted CD56 or NKG2C T cell subset, CD4+ or CD8+ T cells, or bulk PBMC T cells (not recorded which).

The CDR3 sequence is CASSSNRGGLNEQFF. The rearrangement uses TRBV5-6 and TRBJ2-1; the TRBD1 assignment by TCRdb is unverifiable without DNA. There are 15 residues in the CDR3. CDR1 and CDR2 (germline): SGHDT, YYEEEE.